The 25 T cell receptor beta chains below were found in one sample sequenced in a study of T cell repertoires in cytomegalovirus infection. TCRdb used MiXCR to reprocess the reads, holding one entry per CDR3 protein. The top ten clones hold roughly 13% of a sample with approximately 910,000 distinct CDR3 sequences, less than 40% of them seen once. Their cognate antigens are unknown. Here the sequenced sample was cultured CD8+ T cells from PBMCs, taken from culture after CMV antigen stimulation. Receptors were obtained from a human donor in good health (CMV status not recorded). Some clones in this sample may be carry-over from other donors' samples.

This clonotype has a handful of counts. The J gene is TRBJ1-2, the V gene TRBV7-8; TRBD1 aligns across 8 bases. The V gene end was trimmed by 4 bases and the J gene end by 7 bases; junction bases not matched to a gene: 11. CDR1 and CDR2 from the germline V gene are SGHVS and FQNEAQ. The CDR3 length is 15 residues. The CDR3 sequence is CASSWGVQGESGYTF. In DNA form, the CDR3 reads TGTGCCAGCAGCTGGGGGGTACAGGGGGAGAGTGGCTACACCTTC.

The chain is built from TRBV9 and TRBJ2-1; the match to TRBD1 covers 8 bases. Germline V gene lookup returns CDR1 SGDLS and CDR2 YYNGEE. Trimming removed 0 bases from V and 7 bases from J; junction bases left unmatched: 3. CDR3 size: 14 residues. The CDR3 loop is CASSVVDRANEQFF. In DNA, the CDR3 is TGTGCCAGCAGCGTAGTGGACAGGGCGAATGAGCAGTTCTTC.

Concerning this clonotype: Relative to the germline gene, one junction end is altered; a read error may explain this. The V call is TRBV6-6, the J call TRBJ1-1; perhaps TRBD1 as D (6 bases). Germline V gene lookup returns CDR1 MNHNY and CDR2 SVGAGI (reference sequence). The CDR3 sequence is 17 residues long. The CDR3 here is CAGSYGHRAPQNTEAFF. Here the CDR3 DNA reads TGTGCCGGCAGTTACGGGCACAGGGCCCCCCAGAACACTGAAGCTTTCTTT.

The rearrangement links TRBV9 to TRBJ2-4; 8 nucleotides align to TRBD1. Trimming at V came to 4 bases and at J to 3 bases, leaving 3 bases not matched to a gene. CDR3 length: 14 residues. Germline-derived CDR1 and CDR2 are SGDLS and YYNGEE. CDR3 nucleotide sequence: TGTGCCAGCAGCCCAACAGGGGGCAAAAACATTCAGTACTTC. This gives the protein CASSPTGGKNIQYF.

Regarding this clonotype: The conserved phenylalanine or tryptophan normally closing the CDR3 is absent here, so this likely arose from a read error. This chain links TRBV7-8 with TRBJ1-5; D is possibly TRBD1 (6 bases). Germline V gene lookup returns CDR1 SGHVS and CDR2 FQNEAQ. The CDR3 totals 18 residues. V was shortened by 4 bases and J by 7 bases, with 26 bases between the two germline ends. This CDR3 reads CASSSPRDTGFRDQPQHS. The CDR3 nucleotides are TGTGCCAGCAGCTCTCCCCGGGACACAGGGTTTCGGGACCAGCCCCAGCATTCT.

This sequence joins TRBV7-6 and TRBJ2-1, with 8 bases identical to TRBD2. Germline V gives CDR1 SGHVS, CDR2 FNYEAQ. V trimming: 3 bases; J trimming: 6 bases; junction bases outside the gene matches: 13. There are 17 residues in the CDR3. The CDR3 protein is CASSLASAGLEVNEQFF. Here the CDR3 DNA reads TGTGCCAGCAGCTTGGCATCAGCGGGACTAGAAGTCAATGAGCAGTTCTTC.

The table lists this clonotype with many counts. The J gene is TRBJ1-4, the V gene TRBV7-9; D might be TRBD1 (5 bases). Between the trimmed V and J ends, which lost 1 base and 8 bases, there was a span of 11 bases. This CDR3 has 14 residues. CDR1 SEHNR and CDR2 FQNEAQ come from the germline V gene (reference sequence). Here the CDR3 reads CASSLVGTVEKLFF. CDR3 coding DNA: TGTGCCAGCAGCTTAGTGGGGACGGTCGAAAAACTGTTTTTT.

This clonotype was seen more than once but under ten times. The J gene is TRBJ2-5, the V gene TRBV20-1, with TRBD1 as a possible D gene (7 bases). The CDR3 extends over 15 amino acids. V was clipped by 3 bases and J by 4 bases, with 18 bases between them. CDR1 DFQATT and CDR2 SNEGSKA come from the germline V gene (reference sequence). The CDR3 DNA reads TGCAGTGCTAGTTCCAGGGGGGAGGTACGAGAGACCCAGTACTTC. Its translation: CSASSRGEVRETQYF.

In its sample, this clonotype was seen many times. This chain links TRBV6-1 with TRBJ1-4; 9 bases are shared with TRBD1. This CDR3 region has 15 residues. V shed 6 bases, J shed 8 bases, and the junction held 10 bases outside the gene matches. Germline CDR1 MNHNS, CDR2 SASEGT. CDR3 in amino acids: CASRNRQGEVEKLFF. The CDR3 DNA is TGTGCCAGCAGGAACCGACAGGGGGAGGTGGAAAAACTGTTTTTT.

This clonotype showed up just a few times. V gene TRBV9 combines with J gene TRBJ2-1; D unresolved. V lost 0 bases and J 3 bases, leaving 10 bases between the germline ends. Germline V lookup: CDR1 SGDLS, CDR2 YYNGEE. This CDR3 contains 15 residues. In DNA, the CDR3 is TGTGCCAGCAGCGTAGGGGGTGGGATCTACAATGAGCAGTTCTTC. It translates to CASSVGGGIYNEQFF.

This clonotype appeared a few times. This chain joins TRBV20-1 and TRBJ1-1; no reliable D call. Germline V gene sequence: CDR1 DFQATT, CDR2 SNEGSKA (reference sequence). V shed 1 base and J shed 6 bases, with 6 bases lying between them. The CDR3 sequence is 11 residues long. Here the CDR3 DNA reads TGCAGTGCTAGAGGGTTGTCTGAAGCTTTCTTT. Protein sequence: CSARGLSEAFF.

This clonotype was seen only a few times. The chain carries TRBV12-5 and TRBJ1-1; TRBD1 is a possible D gene (5 bases). There are 13 residues in the CDR3. The germline V gene encodes CDR1 LGHNT and CDR2 FRNRAP. V lost 3 bases to trimming and J lost 4 bases, with 9 bases between them. CDR3 DNA sequence: TGTGCTAGTGGTTTAGGGGTGGGCACTGAAGCTTTCTTT. Residues: CASGLGVGTEAFF.

This chain uses TRBV6-2 or TRBV6-3 with TRBJ2-3; TRBD2 matches 7 bases. The V gene's germline CDR1 is MNHEY and CDR2 SVGEGT. Unmatched junction bases numbered 16, after V lost 5 bases and J lost 8 bases. CDR3 size: 16 residues. CDR3 sequence reads: CASSLSLGGGRGTQYF. CDR3 nucleotide sequence: TGTGCCAGCAGTCTAAGTTTGGGGGGGGGTCGCGGTACGCAGTATTTT.

Only a few counts were recorded for this clonotype. V is TRBV11-1 and J is TRBJ1-2; D possibly corresponds to TRBD1 (6 bases). The CDR3 runs to 15 residues. Deletions cut 3 bases from V and 4 bases from J, with 15 bases between. Per germline, CDR1 SGHAT and CDR2 FQDESV (reference sequence). CDR3 sequence (DNA): TGTGCCAGCAGCTTGGAGACAGGTCGAGTCTATGGCTACACCTTC. Its protein product is CASSLETGRVYGYTF.

The chain recombines TRBV19 with TRBJ2-1, with 12 bases that match TRBD2. CDR3 length: 16 amino acids. CDR1 and CDR2 from the germline V gene are LNHDA and SQIVND (reference sequence). V lost 3 bases and J lost 7; bases outside the gene matches: 7. CDR3 nucleotides: TGTGCCAGTAGTATGACTAGCGGGGGTCTGGGAAATGAGCAGTTCTTC. Translation gives CASSMTSGGLGNEQFF. The whole variable domain, remainder taken from reference TRBV19 and TRBJ2-1, is DGGITQSPKYLFRKEGQNVTLSCEQNLNHDAMYWYRQDPGQGLRLIYYSQIVNDFQKGDIAEGYSVSREKKESFPLTVTSAQKNPTAFYLCASSMTSGGLGNEQFFGPGTRLTVL.

Judged by abundance, this clonotype is medium-sized. CDR3 DNA sequence: TGTGCCAGCAGTCAGAGGGCCTACATTGACACTGAAGCTTTCTTT. Translating gives CASSQRAYIDTEAFF. The chain combines TRBV7-8 with TRBJ1-1; D not resolved. Per the germline V gene, CDR1 is SGHVS and CDR2 is FQNEAQ. This CDR3 region has 15 residues. Trimming stripped 6 bases from V and 3 bases from J, with 17 bases between.

This clonotype occurred many times. This chain connects TRBV7-6 to TRBJ2-2; D gene unclear. The CDR3 sequence is 14 residues long. Germline V gene data show CDR1 as SGHVS and CDR2 as FNYEAQ. The V end lost 3 bases, the J end lost 0 bases, and 5 bases lay between the germline ends. CDR3 region: CASSLGANTGELFF. The CDR3 bases are TGTGCCAGCAGCTTGGGCGCGAACACCGGGGAGCTGTTTTTT.

The chain joins TRBV6-1 to TRBJ2-7; 9 positions match TRBD2. The CDR3 runs to 15 residues. With 5 bases clipped from V and 5 bases from J, the junction kept 10 bases outside the gene matches. Germline CDR1 MNHNS, CDR2 SASEGT. CDR3: CASSSKRGVWDEQYF. The CDR3 nucleotides are TGTGCCAGCAGTTCAAAGCGGGGGGTCTGGGACGAGCAGTACTTC.

This clonotype was found many times. CDR3: CASSPKGSNTEAFF. CDR3 sequence (DNA): TGTGCCAGCAGTCCCAAGGGGTCGAACACTGAAGCTTTCTTT. The chain joins TRBV6-6 to TRBJ1-1; D perhaps matches TRBD1 (5 bases). V lost 5 bases and J lost 1, with 11 bases in between. The CDR3 extends over 14 amino acids. Germline loops: CDR1 MNHNY, CDR2 SVGAGI (reference sequence).

The chain joins TRBV6-2 or TRBV6-3 to TRBJ2-7; 13 bases align to TRBD2. The germline gives CDR1 MNHEY, CDR2 SVGEGT. The CDR3 has 16 residues. V shed 5 bases and J 4 bases; nucleotides not matched to a gene: 8. The CDR3 DNA is TGTGCCAGCAGTGGCCGGACTAGCGGGGGACCATACGAGCAGTACGTC. This codes for CASSGRTSGGPYEQYV.

The CDR3 is CASSQMGEKLFF. The CDR3 DNA reads as TGTGCCAGCAGCCAGATGGGCGAAAAACTGTTTTTT. The chain uses TRBV7-2 and TRBJ1-4; D uncertain. V shed 5 bases and J shed 8 bases, with 9 bases lying between them. This CDR3 is 12 amino acids long. Germline V gives CDR1 SGHTA, CDR2 FQGNSA.

The chain links TRBV27 to TRBJ1-5; D is possibly TRBD1 (5 bases). The CDR3 totals 15 residues. The V end was cut by 5 bases, the J end by 1 base, with 12 bases between. The germline gives CDR1 MNHEY, CDR2 SMNVEV (reference sequence). CDR3 coding DNA: TGTGCCAGCAGTAAAATCTGGGACAGCAATCAGCCCCAGCATTTT. Amino acids: CASSKIWDSNQPQHF.

CDR3 sequence reads: CASSILRDLDQPQHF. The CDR3 DNA reads as TGTGCCAGTAGTATTCTCCGGGACCTTGATCAGCCCCAGCATTTT. The chain carries TRBV19 and TRBJ1-5; tentative D call: TRBD1 (5 bases). This CDR3 region has 15 residues. Germline CDR1 reads LNHDA; CDR2 reads SQIVND (reference sequence). With 3 bases removed from V and 5 bases from J, the gap between germline ends came to 14 bases.

This clonotype was picked up many times. The chain has TRBV7-6 and TRBJ2-1; D uncertain. The germline V and J ends were trimmed by 5 bases and 9 bases, with 14 bases remaining between them. Germline V gene data show CDR1 as SGHVS and CDR2 as FNYEAQ. The CDR3 length is 13 residues. In DNA, the CDR3 is TGTGCCAGCAGCCCAGCATCCGCCGGTGAGCAGTTCTTC. This sequence encodes CASSPASAGEQFF. The full variable domain, its missing parts supplied by reference TRBV7-6 and TRBJ2-1, is GAGVSQSPRYKVTKRGQDVALRCDPISGHVSLYWYRQALGQGPEFLTYFNYEAQQDKSGLPNDRFSAERPEGSISTLTIQRTEQRDSAMYRCASSPASAGEQFFGPGTRLTVL.

Of note for this clonotype: Just one base apart from a much larger clone, this may be a read error. The genes are TRBV10-3 and TRBJ2-6; weak D call: TRBD1 (6 bases). The CDR3 is made up of 21 amino acids. The germline V gene encodes CDR1 ENHRY and CDR2 SYGVKD. The CDR3 DNA sequence: TGTGCCATCAGTGAGTTGAAAACAGAGACAGGCAAAATCTCTGGGACCAACGTCCTGACTTTC. Its protein is CAISELKTETGKISGTNVLTF.